This TCR beta chain was recorded in a study of CD8+CD57+ T cells in acquired aplastic anemia. This clonotype was counted ten times or more. Looked up from germline, CDR1 is MNHNS and CDR2 is SASEGT. J lost 8 bases, V lost 6 bases, and 10 bases had no gene match. The CDR3 loop spans 14 amino acids. Genomic DNA acted as the template from which TCR beta VDJ combination and CDR3 sequence profiling were carried out. From the reads, TCRdb called clonotypes with MiXCR, one entry per CDR3 protein. The sample records tens of thousands of distinct CDR3 sequences, about 54% being singletons. The chain carries TRBV6-1 and TRBJ1-2, with 9 bases that match TRBD1. The sequencing input was sorted CD4+, CD8+, or CD8+CD57+ T cells (not recorded which) from PBMCs. The sequence was collected from a human donor in good health, serving as a control. CDR3 nucleotide sequence: TGTGCCAGCAGCTCGGACAGGGGTCTTTGGGGCTACACCTTC. Protein sequence: CASSSDRGLWGYTF.